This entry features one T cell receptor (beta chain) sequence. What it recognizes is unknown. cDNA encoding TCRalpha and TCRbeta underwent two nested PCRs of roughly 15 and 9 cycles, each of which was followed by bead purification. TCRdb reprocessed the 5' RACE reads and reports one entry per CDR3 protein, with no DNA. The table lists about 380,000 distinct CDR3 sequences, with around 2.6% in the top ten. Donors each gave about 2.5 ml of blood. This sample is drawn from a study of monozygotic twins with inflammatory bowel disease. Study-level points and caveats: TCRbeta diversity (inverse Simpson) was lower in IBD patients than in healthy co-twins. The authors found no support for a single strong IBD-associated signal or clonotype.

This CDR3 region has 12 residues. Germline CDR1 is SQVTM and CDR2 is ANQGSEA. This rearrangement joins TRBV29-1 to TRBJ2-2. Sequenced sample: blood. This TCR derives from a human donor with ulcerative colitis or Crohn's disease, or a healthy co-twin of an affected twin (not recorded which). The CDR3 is CSVGPDTGELFF.